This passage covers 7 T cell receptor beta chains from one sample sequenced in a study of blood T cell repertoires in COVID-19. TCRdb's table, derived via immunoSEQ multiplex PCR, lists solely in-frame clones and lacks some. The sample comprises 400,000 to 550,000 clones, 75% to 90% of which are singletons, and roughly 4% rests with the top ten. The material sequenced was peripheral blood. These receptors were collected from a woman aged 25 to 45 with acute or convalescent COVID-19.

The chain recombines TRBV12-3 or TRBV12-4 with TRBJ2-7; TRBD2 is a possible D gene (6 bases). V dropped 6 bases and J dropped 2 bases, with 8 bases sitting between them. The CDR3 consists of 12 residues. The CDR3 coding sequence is TGTGCCAGCAGGAGGAGGGCCTACGAGCAGTACTTC. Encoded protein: CASRRRAYEQYF.

For the CDR3, the DNA is TGTGCCAGCTCACCGGGGACAGGGCCGTCGGGGCAGTACTTC. The encoded protein is CASSPGTGPSGQYF. This rearrangement joins TRBV18 to TRBJ2-7; 9 nucleotides align to TRBD1. The germline V gene encodes CDR1 KGHSH and CDR2 LQKENI. V lost 3 bases to trimming and J lost 9 bases; unmatched junction nucleotides: 9. This CDR3 has 14 amino acids.

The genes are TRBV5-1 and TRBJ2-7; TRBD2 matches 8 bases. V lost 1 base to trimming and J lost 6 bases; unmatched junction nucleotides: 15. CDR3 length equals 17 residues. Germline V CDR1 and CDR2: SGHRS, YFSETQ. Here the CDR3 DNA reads TGCGCCAGCAGCTTGACGACGGGGGGGCCCCCTGGAGGCGAGCAGTACTTC. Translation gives CASSLTTGGPPGGEQYF.

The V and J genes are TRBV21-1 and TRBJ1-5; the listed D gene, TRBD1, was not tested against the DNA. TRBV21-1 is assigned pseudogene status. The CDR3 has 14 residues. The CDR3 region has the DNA TGTGCCAGCAGCAAGATGGCCCGTTTTCGGCCCCAGCATTTT. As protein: CASSKMARFRPQHF.

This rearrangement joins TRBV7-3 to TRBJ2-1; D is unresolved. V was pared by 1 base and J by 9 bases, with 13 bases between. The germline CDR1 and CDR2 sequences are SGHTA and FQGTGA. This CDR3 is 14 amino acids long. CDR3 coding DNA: TGTGCCAGCAGCTTAAGTTTATCGTCCAGTGAGCAGTTCTTC. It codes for CASSLSLSSSEQFF.

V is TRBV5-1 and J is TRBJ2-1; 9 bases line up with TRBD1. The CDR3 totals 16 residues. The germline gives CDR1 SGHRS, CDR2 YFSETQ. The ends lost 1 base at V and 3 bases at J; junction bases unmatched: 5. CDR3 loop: CASSLNRGQVYNEQFF. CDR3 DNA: TGCGCCAGCAGCTTGAACAGGGGGCAGGTCTACAATGAGCAGTTCTTC.

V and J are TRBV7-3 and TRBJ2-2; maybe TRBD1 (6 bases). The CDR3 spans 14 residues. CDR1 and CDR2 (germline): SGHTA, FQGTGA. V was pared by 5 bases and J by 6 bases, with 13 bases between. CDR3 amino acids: CASSQTGFSGELFF. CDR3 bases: TGTGCCAGCAGCCAAACAGGGTTCTCCGGGGAGCTGTTTTTT.